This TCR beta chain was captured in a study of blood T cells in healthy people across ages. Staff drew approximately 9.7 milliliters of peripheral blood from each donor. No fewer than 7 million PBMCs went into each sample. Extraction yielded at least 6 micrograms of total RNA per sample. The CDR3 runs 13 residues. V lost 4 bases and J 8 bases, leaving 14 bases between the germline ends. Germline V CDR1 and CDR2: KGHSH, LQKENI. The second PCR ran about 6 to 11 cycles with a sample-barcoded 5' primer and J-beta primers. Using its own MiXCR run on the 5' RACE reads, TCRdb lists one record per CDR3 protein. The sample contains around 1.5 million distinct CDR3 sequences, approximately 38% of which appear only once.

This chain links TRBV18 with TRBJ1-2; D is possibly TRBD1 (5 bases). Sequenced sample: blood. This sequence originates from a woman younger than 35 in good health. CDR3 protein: CASSQQDMSGYTF. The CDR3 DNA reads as TGTGCCAGCTCACAACAGGATATGAGCGGCTACACCTTC.